A single sample gave rise to the 13 T cell receptor beta chains below, sequenced in a study of technical replicates of blood from a handful of donors. The table came from immunoSEQ multiplex PCR; TCRdb's copy has only in-frame clones and leaves some out. The sample comprises approximately 81,000 clones, roughly 95% of which are singletons, and approximately 0.39% rests with the top ten. Material: T cells isolated from PBMCs. These receptors came from a human donor in good health.

The chain uses TRBV29-1 and TRBJ1-2; perhaps TRBD1 as D (6 bases). V lost 4 bases and J lost 7, with 13 bases in between. Germline CDR1 and CDR2: SQVTM and ANQGSEA. The CDR3 runs to 12 residues. CDR3 coding DNA: TGCAGCGTTGTGGCGGGGGCAGGTGGCTACACCTTC. Its protein product is CSVVAGAGGYTF.

The rearrangement joins TRBV9 to TRBJ1-4; 11 positions agree with TRBD1. J was trimmed by 8 bases and V by 4 bases; bases with no gene match: 10. The CDR3 contains 16 residues. Germline V lookup: CDR1 SGDLS, CDR2 YYNGEE. The CDR3 coding sequence is TGTGCCAGCAGCTCGATTGGACAGGGGGCCCGGGAAAAACTGTTTTTT. The encoded protein is CASSSIGQGAREKLFF.

V gene TRBV28 combines with J gene TRBJ2-5; D might be TRBD2 (6 bases). This CDR3 is built from 18 residues. Germline loops: CDR1 MDHEN, CDR2 SYDVKM. Trimming took 3 bases from V and 0 from J, leaving 20 bases between them. CDR3 in DNA: TGTGCCAGCAGTTTTAGTGGGGTCTCGGGGGACTACCAAGAGACCCAGTACTTC. It yields the protein CASSFSGVSGDYQETQYF.

This chain uses TRBV18 with TRBJ2-3; 11 bases map to TRBD1. Unmatched junction bases numbered 7, after V lost 6 bases and J lost 2 bases. Germline CDR1 and CDR2: KGHSH and LQKENI. This CDR3 contains 16 residues. In DNA form, the CDR3 reads TGTGCCAGCTCCGCCGGGACAGGGGGTATCACAGATACGCAGTATTTT. Amino acids: CASSAGTGGITDTQYF.

V gene TRBV27 combines with J gene TRBJ1-5; D unresolved. Germline CDR1 reads MNHEY; CDR2 reads SMNVEV (reference sequence). Trimming took off 6 bases at V and 3 bases at J, with 3 bases between the two ends. This CDR3 spans 11 amino acids. The CDR3: CASSYNQPQHF. The CDR3 nucleotides read TGTGCCAGCAGCTACAATCAGCCCCAGCATTTT.

This sequence joins TRBV2 and TRBJ1-5, with 10 positions matching TRBD1. The CDR3 runs 14 residues. With V trimmed by 6 bases and J by 4 bases, 3 bases remained unmatched. In germline, CDR1 is SNHLY, CDR2 FYNNEI. The CDR3 nucleotides read TGTGCCAGCAGGGTGGGACAGGGGAATCAGCCCCAGCATTTT. Translating it yields CASRVGQGNQPQHF.

V usage is TRBV19 and J usage is TRBJ2-7; 12 bases are a match to TRBD2. V lost 5 bases and J lost 6; bases outside the gene matches: 14. This CDR3 has 17 residues. Germline CDR1 reads LNHDA; CDR2 reads SQIVND (reference sequence). The CDR3 sequence is CASSVIRLAGVPGEQYF. As DNA, the CDR3 is TGTGCCAGTAGTGTTATACGACTAGCGGGAGTCCCCGGCGAGCAGTACTTC.

The chain is built from TRBV18 and TRBJ2-7; 12 bases match TRBD1. The CDR3 length is 15 residues. Germline CDR1 is KGHSH and CDR2 is LQKENI. Unmatched junction bases numbered 7, after V lost 3 bases and J lost 7 bases. The CDR3 DNA is TGTGCCAGCTCACCTTCGGGACAGGGGGCTCTTGAGCAGTACTTC. It translates to CASSPSGQGALEQYF.

The genes are TRBV28 and TRBJ1-5; 12 nucleotides agree with TRBD1. The CDR3 runs 15 residues. Germline trimming cut 2 bases from V and 8 bases from J; bases unmatched to any gene: 4. Germline V gene data show CDR1 as MDHEN and CDR2 as SYDVKM. This CDR3 is CASSLGTGGVKPQHF. For the CDR3, the DNA is TGTGCCAGCAGTTTAGGGACAGGGGGCGTGAAGCCCCAGCATTTT.

This rearrangement joins TRBV27 to TRBJ1-5; D is unresolved. Germline V lookup: CDR1 MNHEY, CDR2 SMNVEV (reference sequence). Deletions cut 4 bases from V and 4 bases from J, with 11 bases between. The CDR3 totals 14 residues. This CDR3 reads CASSSHGSNQPQHF. The DNA of the CDR3 is TGTGCCAGCAGTTCGCACGGGAGTAATCAGCCCCAGCATTTT.

The V call is TRBV30, the J call TRBJ2-1, with D maybe TRBD1 (5 bases). V was trimmed by 5 bases and J by 6 bases, leaving 8 bases between them. The CDR3 length is 11 residues. CDR1 GTSNPN and CDR2 SVGIG come from the germline V gene (reference sequence). CDR3 in DNA: TGTGCCTGGGACAGTGGCAATGAGCAGTTCTTC. Protein product: CAWDSGNEQFF. The variable domain in full, completed from reference TRBV30 and TRBJ2-1, reads SQTIHQWPATLVQPVGSPLSLECTVEGTSNPNLYWYRQAAGRGLQLLFYSVGIGQISSEVPQNLSASRPQDRQFILSSKKLLLSDSGFYLCAWDSGNEQFFGPGTRLTVL.

The rearrangement joins TRBV18 to TRBJ1-1, with a possible D match to TRBD1 (6 bases). This CDR3 comprises 16 residues. Trimming stripped 2 bases from V and 1 base from J, with 14 bases between. Germline lookup yields CDR1 KGHSH and CDR2 LQKENI. CDR3 sequence: CASSPGGGRGNTEAFF. DNA of the CDR3: TGTGCCAGCTCACCAGGGGGGGGGCGAGGGAACACTGAAGCTTTCTTT.

The genes are TRBV9 and TRBJ2-2; tentative D call: TRBD1 (6 bases). Trimming shortened V by 0 bases and J by 4 bases, and 22 bases separated the two germline ends. Germline CDR1 SGDLS, CDR2 YYNGEE. The CDR3 extends over 19 amino acids. The CDR3 DNA sequence: TGTGCCAGCAGCGTAGAGGGATCTGGTTTGACAGGTGGCACCGGGGAGCTGTTTTTT. Translating gives CASSVEGSGLTGGTGELFF.